Presented here are 5 T cell receptor beta chains from one specimen sequenced in a study of cytomegalovirus exposure and HLA in healthy donors. The study ran its PCR with 60 Vbeta and 13 Jbeta primers. Libraries were prepared by immunoSEQ multiplex PCR; TCRdb keeps only in-frame clonotypes and omits some of them. The table includes some 270,000 clones, 85% to 95% detected once. The specimen was PBMCs. The receptors were gathered from a girl aged 2-10 years in good health and CMV-seronegative.

V is TRBV5-1 and J is TRBJ2-1; 11 bases fit TRBD1. The CDR3 is made up of 16 amino acids. From germline, CDR1 is SGHRS and CDR2 YFSETQ. J lost 6 bases, V lost 0 bases, and 5 bases had no gene match. The CDR3 DNA reads as TGCGCCAGCAGCTTGGGGGGGACAGGGGGAGGCAATGAGCAGTTCTTC. Residues: CASSLGGTGGGNEQFF. The full variable domain, its missing parts supplied by reference TRBV5-1 and TRBJ2-1, is KAGVTQTPRYLIKTRGQQVTLSCSPISGHRSVSWYQQTPGQGLQFLFEYFSETQRNKGNFPGRFSGRQFSNSRSEMNVSTLELGDSALYLCASSLGGTGGGNEQFFGPGTRLTVL.

The rearrangement uses TRBV9 and TRBJ2-7; possibly TRBD2 for D (6 bases). The V gene lost 0 bases and the J gene lost 7 bases, with 17 bases spanning the gap. CDR3 length: 15 residues. The germline V gene encodes CDR1 SGDLS and CDR2 YYNGEE. The CDR3 DNA reads as TGTGCCAGCAGCGTAGGGGGGAGGTCTTCGGGGGAGCAGTACTTC. It translates to CASSVGGRSSGEQYF.

V gene TRBV15 combines with J gene TRBJ1-4; 9 positions match TRBD1. Germline V CDR1 and CDR2: LNHNV, YYDKDF (reference sequence). After removal of 0 bases from V and 0 bases from J, the junction contained 5 bases not matched to a gene. This CDR3 comprises 18 residues. CDR3 residues: CATSREGTGTSTNEKLFF. The CDR3 bases are TGTGCCACCAGCAGAGAGGGGACAGGGACGTCAACTAATGAAAAACTGTTTTTT.

The chain links TRBV9 to TRBJ1-6; D is uncertain. The CDR3 is 13 amino acids. Germline assignment: CDR1 SGDLS and CDR2 YYNGEE. With 0 bases removed from V and 10 bases from J, the gap between germline ends came to 8 bases. The CDR3 DNA reads TGTGCCAGCAGCGTAGCCTCACAGTCACCCCTCCACTTT. Protein sequence: CASSVASQSPLHF.

The J gene is TRBJ1-1, the V gene TRBV9; D is undetermined. There are 12 residues in the CDR3. Germline loops: CDR1 SGDLS, CDR2 YYNGEE. V lost 3 bases and J 11 bases, leaving 14 bases between the germline ends. CDR3 sequence: CASSAPEGEAFF. CDR3 bases: TGTGCCAGCAGCGCCCCGGAGGGCGAGGCTTTCTTT.